The 24 T cell receptor beta chains below were found in one sample sequenced in a study of T cell responses to AZD1222 COVID-19 vaccine. Profiled with immunoSEQ multiplex PCR; TCRdb holds only in-frame clones, not every one. Among 20,000 to 30,000 clones, approximately 86% were seen once, and the ten largest hold almost 8%. Sequenced material: peripheral blood, taken 28 days after the second AZD1222 dose. Receptors were obtained from an adult who received the AZD1222 COVID-19 vaccine.

The chain employs TRBV5-1 and TRBJ2-5, with 14 nucleotides matching TRBD2. The CDR3 has 15 residues. The germline gives CDR1 SGHRS, CDR2 YFSETQ. V shed 3 bases, J shed 4 bases, and the junction held 2 bases outside the gene matches. Here the CDR3 DNA reads TGCGCCAGCAGCTCGGGACTAGCGGGAGCAGAGACCCAGTACTTC. Translated, it gives CASSSGLAGAETQYF.

V is TRBV7-3 and J is TRBJ2-1; 8 bases agree with TRBD1. This CDR3 has 13 amino acids. Per germline, CDR1 SGHTA and CDR2 FQGTGA. Trimming at V came to 5 bases and at J to 5 bases, leaving 2 bases not matched to a gene. The CDR3 region is CASSRTGNNEQFF. CDR3 sequence (DNA): TGTGCCAGCAGCCGGACAGGGAACAATGAGCAGTTCTTC.

The table lists this clone with a few counts. Other DNA variants within this sample encode the same CDR3. CDR3 sequence (DNA): TGCGCCAGCAGCTTGGGTGGGACCGGGGAGCTGTTTTTT. It specifies CASSLGGTGELFF. The J gene is TRBJ2-2, the V gene TRBV5-1; no clear D gene. The CDR3 runs to 13 residues. CDR1 is SGHRS and CDR2 is YFSETQ in the germline V gene. Deletions cut 0 bases from V and 5 bases from J, with 5 bases between.

The V call is TRBV7-9, the J call TRBJ2-7; D is possibly TRBD1 (5 bases). The CDR3 totals 16 residues. Trimming took off 5 bases at V and 2 bases at J, with 19 bases between the two ends. The germline CDR1 and CDR2 sequences are SEHNR and FQNEAQ (reference sequence). The CDR3 DNA is TGTGCCAGCAGCGCTAGACAGAACCCAAGACCCTACGAGCAGTACTTC. Its translation is CASSARQNPRPYEQYF.

The J gene is TRBJ1-5, the V gene TRBV24-1; TRBD1 matches at 7 bases. CDR1 and CDR2 from the germline V gene are KGHDR and SFDVKD. The V gene end was trimmed by 3 bases and the J gene end by 1 base; junction bases not matched to a gene: 2. This CDR3 has 15 residues. The CDR3: CATSDPTGSNQPQHF. The CDR3 DNA reads as TGTGCCACCAGTGATCCGACAGGGAGCAATCAGCCCCAGCATTTT.

V and J are TRBV4-2 and TRBJ1-2; 8 bases align to TRBD1. Germline loops: CDR1 LGHNA, CDR2 YNFKEQ. Unmatched junction bases numbered 4, after V lost 0 bases and J lost 4 bases. The CDR3 has 15 amino acids. CDR3 sequence (DNA): TGTGCCAGCAGCCAAGAGGAAACAGGGGGCTATGGCTACACCTTC. It specifies CASSQEETGGYGYTF.

V and J are TRBV14 and TRBJ1-2; D remains ambiguous. Germline loops: CDR1 SGHDN, CDR2 FVKESK. The CDR3 extends over 18 amino acids. V was cut by 1 base and J by 5 bases, with 23 bases left in between. In DNA form, the CDR3 reads TGTGCCAGCAGCCAAGTAGGAGGCAGGCCTGACCATGGGTATGGCTACACCTTC. Amino acid sequence: CASSQVGGRPDHGYGYTF.

J is TRBJ1-3 and V is TRBV7-9; TRBD1 is a possible D gene (5 bases). Germline CDR1 and CDR2: SEHNR and FQNEAQ (reference sequence). V gave up 6 bases and J gave up 2 bases, with 11 bases separating them. CDR3 length: 14 amino acids. CDR3 loop: CASSPGNAGNTIYF. CDR3 coding DNA: TGTGCCAGCAGTCCAGGGAACGCTGGAAACACCATATATTTT.

The J gene is TRBJ2-7, the V gene TRBV7-9, with a possible D match to TRBD1 (7 bases). Between the trimmed V and J ends, which lost 5 bases and 3 bases, there was a span of 14 bases. The CDR3 covers 14 residues. Per the germline V gene, CDR1 is SEHNR and CDR2 is FQNEAQ (reference sequence). The CDR3 DNA reads TGTGCCAGCAGCCCAGGGGGGTCCGACTACGAGCAGTACTTC. This codes for CASSPGGSDYEQYF.

This chain uses TRBV5-1 with TRBJ2-6; D call uncertain. This CDR3 contains 15 residues. Trimming stripped 0 bases from V and 0 bases from J, with 4 bases between. The germline V gene has CDR1 SGHRS and CDR2 YFSETQ. CDR3 in amino acids: CASSLVSSGANVLTF. The CDR3 nucleotides are TGCGCCAGCAGCTTGGTGAGCTCTGGGGCCAACGTCCTGACTTTC. Supplemented by reference TRBV5-1 and TRBJ2-6, the full variable domain reads KAGVTQTPRYLIKTRGQQVTLSCSPISGHRSVSWYQQTPGQGLQFLFEYFSETQRNKGNFPGRFSGRQFSNSRSEMNVSTLELGDSALYLCASSLVSSGANVLTFGAGSRLTVL.

V and J are TRBV4-2 and TRBJ2-7; 10 nucleotides agree with TRBD1. The V and J ends lost 1 base and 2 bases, in that order; junction bases with no gene match: 5. The length of the CDR3 is 16 residues. CDR1 is LGHNA, CDR2 YNFKEQ, per germline. The CDR3 is CASSQGVGQGAYEQYF. The CDR3 nucleotides are TGTGCCAGCAGCCAAGGCGTCGGACAGGGGGCCTACGAGCAGTACTTC.

This chain links TRBV19 with TRBJ1-5; no definite D call. CDR1 is LNHDA, CDR2 SQIVND, per germline (reference sequence). The V end lost 5 bases, the J end lost 11 bases, and 13 bases lay between the germline ends. There are 12 residues in the CDR3. The CDR3 sequence: CASSPRGSSQHF. The CDR3 nucleotides read TGTGCCAGTAGTCCCCGGGGATCGTCCCAGCATTTT.

The chain couples TRBV19 to TRBJ1-5; 7 bases are a match to TRBD1. The CDR3 length is 15 residues. V trimming: 5 bases; J trimming: 3 bases; junction bases outside the gene matches: 7. Per the germline V gene, CDR1 is LNHDA and CDR2 is SQIVND (reference sequence). This CDR3 is CASSADRVDNQPQHF. CDR3 bases: TGTGCCAGTAGTGCCGACAGGGTTGACAATCAGCCCCAGCATTTT.

This chain connects TRBV4-2 to TRBJ2-7; TRBD2 matches at 7 bases. The CDR3 consists of 15 residues. V was pared by 4 bases and J by 5 bases, with 11 bases of the junction left unmatched. Germline CDR1 is LGHNA and CDR2 is YNFKEQ. The CDR3 here is CASSRERDLIHEQYF. The DNA of the CDR3 is TGTGCCAGCAGCCGGGAGCGGGATCTGATCCACGAGCAGTACTTC.

The chain employs TRBV10-3 and TRBJ2-5, with D tentatively TRBD1 or TRBD2 (6 bases each). CDR1 and CDR2 from the germline V gene are ENHRY and SYGVKD. V was clipped by 0 bases and J by 4 bases, with 12 bases between them. The CDR3 sequence is 15 residues long. CDR3 nucleotides: TGTGCCATCAGTGAGTCGGTCGGGGGCCGAGAGACCCAGTACTTC. The encoded protein is CAISESVGGRETQYF.

V usage is TRBV28 and J usage is TRBJ2-2; D is unclear. V lost 6 bases to trimming and J lost 0 bases, with 5 bases between them. This CDR3 comprises 13 residues. Germline V CDR1 and CDR2: MDHEN, SYDVKM. DNA for the CDR3: TGTGCCAGCAGCTCCTCGAACACCGGGGAGCTGTTTTTT. It specifies CASSSSNTGELFF.

This clone was seen a single time. The chain joins TRBV5-8 to TRBJ2-7, with D tentatively TRBD2 (5 bases). This CDR3 region has 12 residues. Trimming shortened V by 7 bases and J by 3 bases, and 11 bases separated the two germline ends. Germline lookup yields CDR1 SGHTS and CDR2 YDEGEE. The CDR3 spells CASVEGYYEQYF. The CDR3 bases are TGTGCCAGCGTAGAGGGATACTACGAGCAGTACTTC.

J is TRBJ2-3 and V is TRBV27, with D perhaps TRBD2 (7 bases). Germline CDR1 and CDR2: MNHEY and SMNVEV (reference sequence). Between the trimmed V and J ends, which lost 6 bases and 7 bases, there was a span of 23 bases. The CDR3 runs to 16 residues. CDR3 loop: CASSELTSPRGHTQYF. Here the CDR3 DNA reads TGTGCCAGCAGCGAACTGACTAGCCCTCGGGGGCATACGCAGTATTTT.

The chain uses TRBV5-1 and TRBJ1-1; a weak D match, TRBD1 (6 bases). V was shortened by 4 bases and J by 6 bases, with 16 bases between the two germline ends. Germline lookup yields CDR1 SGHRS and CDR2 YFSETQ. The CDR3 spans 14 residues. CDR3 sequence: CASSPSQGRAEAFF. The CDR3 nucleotides are TGCGCCAGCAGCCCCTCACAGGGACGGGCTGAAGCTTTCTTT.

The rearrangement links TRBV24-1 to TRBJ2-7; 7 positions match TRBD1. J lost 2 bases, V lost 4 bases, and 7 bases had no gene match. The germline gives CDR1 KGHDR, CDR2 SFDVKD. The CDR3 spans 15 residues. The CDR3 sequence: CATSDPGQVPYEQYF. The CDR3 DNA follows: TGTGCCACCAGTGACCCAGGACAGGTCCCCTACGAGCAGTACTTC.

The sample holds one count of this clone. The V gene is TRBV11-3, the J gene TRBJ2-5; TRBD1 aligns across 8 bases. V was pared by 5 bases and J by 1 base, with 9 bases of the junction left unmatched. The CDR3 extends over 16 amino acids. Germline CDR1 and CDR2: SGHNT and YENEEA. The CDR3 nucleotides read TGTGCCAGCAGCGCCGGACAGGGTGCCTTCCAAGAGACCCAGTACTTC. This codes for CASSAGQGAFQETQYF.

The chain links TRBV5-1 to TRBJ2-1; 7 bases are shared with TRBD1. This CDR3 is built from 14 residues. Germline V gives CDR1 SGHRS, CDR2 YFSETQ. V trimming: 4 bases; J trimming: 4 bases; junction bases outside the gene matches: 5. CDR3 nucleotide sequence: TGCGCCAGCAGCACGGGACAGATATACAATGAGCAGTTCTTC. It encodes CASSTGQIYNEQFF.

This clone was detected only once. At one end the junction does not follow the germline gene, possibly because of a read error. The J gene is TRBJ1-4, the V gene TRBV5-8; no definite D call. The V gene's germline CDR1 is SGHTS and CDR2 YDEGEE. The CDR3 covers 11 residues. CDR3 DNA: TGTGCCAGCACCTTGGGTGAAAAACTGTTTTTT. It yields the protein CASTLGEKLFF. The full variable domain, in which reference TRBV5-8 and TRBJ1-4 provide the parts outside the CDR3, is EAGVTQSPTHLIKTRGQQATLRCSPISGHTSVYWYQQALGLGLQFLLWYDEGEERNRGNFPPRFSGRQFPNYSSELNVNALELEDSALYLCASTLGEKLFFGSGTQLSVL.

This rearrangement joins TRBV27 to TRBJ2-7; TRBD2 is a possible D gene (9 bases). The CDR3 runs 17 residues. V lost 3 bases, J lost 3 bases, and 21 bases lay in between. Germline values: CDR1 MNHEY, CDR2 SMNVEV (reference sequence). CDR3 nucleotide sequence: TGTGCCAGCAGTTTCACCCCGCTAGCGGGGACAGGCTACGAGCAGTACTTC. Protein sequence: CASSFTPLAGTGYEQYF.